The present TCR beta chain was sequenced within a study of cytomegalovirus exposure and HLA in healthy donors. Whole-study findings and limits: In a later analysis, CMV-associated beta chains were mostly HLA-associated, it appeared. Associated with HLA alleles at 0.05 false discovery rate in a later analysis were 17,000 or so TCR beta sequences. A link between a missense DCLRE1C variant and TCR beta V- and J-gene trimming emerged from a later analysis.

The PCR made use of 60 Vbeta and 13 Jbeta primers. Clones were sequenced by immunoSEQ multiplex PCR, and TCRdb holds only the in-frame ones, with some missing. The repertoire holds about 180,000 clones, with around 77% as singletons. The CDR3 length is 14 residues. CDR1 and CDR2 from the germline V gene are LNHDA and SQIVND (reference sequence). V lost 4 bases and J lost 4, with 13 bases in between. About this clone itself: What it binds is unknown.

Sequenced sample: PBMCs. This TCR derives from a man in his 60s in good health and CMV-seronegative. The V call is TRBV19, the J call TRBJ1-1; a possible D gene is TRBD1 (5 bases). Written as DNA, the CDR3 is TGTGCCAGTAGTAATCCGGGGGAGCGCACTGAAGCTTTCTTT. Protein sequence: CASSNPGERTEAFF. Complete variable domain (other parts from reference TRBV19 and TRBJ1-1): DGGITQSPKYLFRKEGQNVTLSCEQNLNHDAMYWYRQDPGQGLRLIYYSQIVNDFQKGDIAEGYSVSREKKESFPLTVTSAQKNPTAFYLCASSNPGERTEAFFGQGTRLTVV.